This entry features one T cell receptor beta chain sequence. The data are from a study of control samples from healthy donors and cancer patients. Profiling relied on immunoSEQ multiplex PCR, and the TCRdb table lists in-frame clones only, not all of them. Of about 130,000 clones in the sample, 85% to 95% were seen once. The receptor's source is a man aged 50 or older with head and neck cancer. Sequenced: PBMCs.

CDR3 in DNA: TGTGCCAGCAGTAAATTTAGTACAGGGTCGAAAACAGCTTTCTTT. Amino acids: CASSKFSTGSKTAFF. This chain connects TRBV28 to TRBJ1-1; weak D call: TRBD1 (6 bases). Germline loops: CDR1 MDHEN, CDR2 SYDVKM. The CDR3 loop spans 15 amino acids. V lost 5 bases, J lost 10 bases, and 23 bases lay in between.